This T cell receptor beta chain was captured in a study of T cell responses to AZD1222 COVID-19 vaccine. This CDR3 is built from 17 residues. Germline V lookup: CDR1 SGHNT, CDR2 YYREEE (reference sequence). Unmatched junction bases numbered 4, after V lost 0 bases and J lost 0 bases. The method was immunoSEQ multiplex PCR; TCRdb's version includes in-frame clones alone and lacks a portion of them. The sample holds roughly 200,000 clones; approximately 92% are singletons and the top ten take 1% to 1.5%. The sequence was obtained from an adult in good health. V is TRBV5-4 and J is TRBJ2-3, with 10 bases lining up with TRBD2. This sample comprised peripheral blood, obtained on day 0 of AZD1222 vaccination. CDR3 amino acids: CASSLVLAGPSTDTQYF. The CDR3 nucleotides read TGTGCCAGCAGCTTGGTACTAGCGGGGCCAAGCACAGATACGCAGTATTTT.